This passage covers 6 T cell receptor beta chains from one sample sequenced in a study of early T cells in non-severe SARS-CoV-2 infection. TCRdb re-called the 5' RACE reads with MiXCR, one entry per CDR3 protein. In the table there are around 83,000 distinct CDR3 sequences, 10% to 15% of which are singletons. Sequenced material: whole blood, taken at baseline. Source of these receptors: an adult who was a healthcare worker with PCR-confirmed SARS-CoV-2 infection or an uninfected control (not recorded which).

This clonotype has just a few counts. The gene calls are TRBV3-1 and TRBJ2-2, with TRBD2 matching 14 bases. The CDR3 sequence is 20 residues long. The germline V gene has CDR1 LGHDT and CDR2 YNNKEL (reference sequence). The V segment lost 3 bases and the J segment 5 bases; nucleotides outside the gene matches: 14. CDR3 in amino acids: CASSHPGRLAGGPVTGELFF. DNA for the CDR3: TGTGCCAGCAGCCACCCTGGGAGACTAGCGGGAGGGCCAGTAACCGGGGAGCTGTTTTTT.

This clonotype was seen at least ten times. The J gene is TRBJ1-2, the V gene TRBV18; possibly TRBD1 for D (5 bases). The germline CDR1 and CDR2 sequences are KGHSH and LQKENI. The CDR3 is 14 residues long. V was pared by 5 bases and J by 1 base, with 11 bases between. CDR3 nucleotide sequence: TGTGCCAGCTCAGACCGGGACGGTAACTATGGCTACACCTTC. Protein: CASSDRDGNYGYTF.

A few counts support this clonotype. The J gene is TRBJ1-5, the V gene TRBV5-1; no definite D call. CDR1 and CDR2 (germline): SGHRS, YFSETQ. The CDR3 is made up of 13 amino acids. V lost 0 bases and J lost 7, with 8 bases in between. The CDR3 nucleotides read TGCGCCAGCAGCTTGGCCAGAGGGCAGCCCCAGCATTTT. It is translated as CASSLARGQPQHF.

The chain has TRBV18 and TRBJ1-2; D remains ambiguous. This CDR3 comprises 13 residues. Trimming shortened V by 3 bases and J by 8 bases, and 13 bases separated the two germline ends. The germline CDR1 and CDR2 sequences are KGHSH and LQKENI. Here the CDR3 DNA reads TGTGCCAGCTCACCGGTGGTTTTAGACGGCTACACCTTC. Amino acid sequence: CASSPVVLDGYTF.

The gene calls are TRBV6-6 and TRBJ1-3; D call uncertain. The V end was cut by 2 bases, the J end by 0 bases, with 5 bases between. CDR3 length: 14 amino acids. Per germline, CDR1 MNHNY and CDR2 SVGAGI (reference sequence). CDR3 sequence: CASSYEGSGNTIYF. In DNA form, the CDR3 reads TGTGCCAGCAGTTACGAGGGCTCTGGAAACACCATATATTTT.

V usage is TRBV12-3 or TRBV12-4 and J usage is TRBJ2-4; unclear D gene. V dropped 0 bases and J dropped 0 bases, with 12 bases sitting between them. CDR3 size: 17 residues. The CDR3 spells CASSLALQELAKNIQYF. CDR3 DNA: TGTGCCAGCAGTTTAGCGCTGCAGGAATTAGCCAAAAACATTCAGTACTTC.